These T cell receptor beta chains were read from a single sample in a study of blood T cell repertoires in COVID-19. The assay was immunoSEQ multiplex PCR, and TCRdb's table has in-frame clones only and misses some. In the table there are some 150,000 clones, around 84% of which are singletons. Input material: peripheral blood. The receptors were gathered from a human donor in a cohort sampled during active COVID-19. The CDR3 runs from the conserved cysteine through the conserved F or W.

v_gene,CDR3aa
TRBV6-5,CASRPGLAREQFF
TRBV7-2,CASSPSRLATGELFF
TRBV7-3,CASSFVGTDTQYF
TRBV15,CATSRTGDHGYTF
TRBV10-2,CASRTGMNTEAFF
TRBV3-1/TRBV3-2,CASSQASGGGNQPQHF
TRBV7-9,CASSLRSGGAWGETQYF
TRBV21-1,CASSKRWDTEAFF
TRBV4-1,CASSQDLWAGGSDEQYF
TRBV19,CASRTGSTTDTQYF
TRBV4-1,CASSQERLGQSSGYTF
TRBV28,CASREWTGNLKAFF
TRBV4-2,CASSQGGSSYNEQFF
TRBV27,CASLLHYGGSQYEQYF
TRBV7-9,CASSWTGQETQYF
TRBV6-1,CASSPERLVYEQYF
TRBV7-9,CASSFPGGEQFF
TRBV28,CASGGAGVYEQYF
TRBV4-1,CASSLSPGQGLYEAFF
TRBV10-1,CASSESGGVYHSYNEQFF
TRBV2,CASSELIWTSGTGSSTDTQYF
TRBV11-2,CASSLEVAYGYTF
TRBV19,CASSTQGAGTEAFF
TRBV18,CASSPNRDRGELFF
TRBV6-5,CASSLSGHPSYEQYF
TRBV5-6,CASSLEGAGGLSYEQYF
TRBV7-8,CASSLQGAPSYNEQFF
TRBV4-1,CASSQAPGLEPYF
TRBV9,CASSVAAGNTDTQYF
TRBV7-8,CASSSRQEQFF
TRBV7-9,CASSSPGLSSYEQYF
TRBV2,CASSERSGSYNEQFF
TRBV7-9,CASTDRGPTDTQYF
TRBV5-1,CASSLSTGNTIYF
TRBV19,CASSEIPGTGGNYGYTF
TRBV19,CASSIGQGADTQYF
TRBV15,CATSSPKPEENEQFF
TRBV28,CASSPRTGYEQYF
TRBV27,CASSLILAATDTQYF
TRBV11-2,CASSLGYGTNDYEQYF
TRBV12-5,CASVLADVGTKTYEQYF
TRBV19,CASSIDLGRAEQYF
TRBV5-6,CASSLGTGVFGSPYEQYF
TRBV7-2,CASSPSVSTDTQYF
TRBV7-2,CASRRTSGYEQYF
TRBV7-2,CASSLDRQGRFNSPLHF
TRBV20-1,CSARTGEQFF
TRBV7-9,CASSLHRGPGGEQFF